This TCR beta chain was obtained from a study of beta chain features in type 1 diabetes. Study in general: The number of sorted cells examined across all samples was some 99 million. Study results and caveats: Comparison showed that naive, central memory and Treg TCRB repertoires appeared more similar among patients than among healthy donors. Researchers cautioned that cDNA sequencing could over-represent cells with high TCR expression.

The single heparinised draw taken from each donor contained around 110 mL of blood on average. The authors reverse transcribed all of the isolated RNA, so sequencing captured expressed TCRB transcripts. Clones were sequenced by immunoSEQ multiplex PCR, and TCRdb holds only the in-frame ones, with some missing. The sample shows about 360,000 clones, roughly an eighth of them seen only once. Concerning this clone: As yet, its antigen is unknown.

Germline loops: CDR1 SNHLY, CDR2 FYNNEI. The V gene lost 7 bases and the J gene lost 5 bases, with 11 bases spanning the gap. This CDR3 region has 13 residues. The J gene is TRBJ2-2, the V gene TRBV2; no reliable D call. Sequenced input: naive CD4+ T cells from blood. The TCR comes from a man aged 18-30 years in good health. The CDR3 bases are TGTGCCAGCATACTATCCATAACCGGGGAGCTGTTTTTT. Its protein product is CASILSITGELFF.